Described below is a single T cell receptor (beta chain) sequence and its context. Its antigen is currently unknown. The germline CDR1 and CDR2 sequences are DFQATT and SNEGSKA (reference sequence). The CDR3 is 12 amino acids. V dropped 0 bases and J dropped 6 bases, with 8 bases sitting between them. The data derive from a study of T cells in Graves' hyperthyroidism and ophthalmopathy. Findings and caveats of the study: A model using 13 V-J features told ophthalmopathy apart from stable hyperthyroidism.

Amplification of TCR beta CDR3 regions was performed using RNA transcripts as template. TCR CDR3 regions were first amplified by RT-PCR with HTBI primers. TCRdb re-called the multiplex PCR reads with MiXCR, one entry per CDR3 protein. The table includes more than 150,000 distinct CDR3 sequences, around 15% detected once. The authors obtained PBMCs from roughly 10 ml of fresh peripheral blood. The specimen was blood. This TCR derives from a woman aged 50 to 65 with Graves' hyperthyroidism. The chain recombines TRBV20-1 with TRBJ1-2; D possibly corresponds to TRBD1 (5 bases). CDR3 nucleotide sequence: TGCAGTGCTAGAGACAGGGTAGATGGCTACACCTTC. Its protein is CSARDRVDGYTF.